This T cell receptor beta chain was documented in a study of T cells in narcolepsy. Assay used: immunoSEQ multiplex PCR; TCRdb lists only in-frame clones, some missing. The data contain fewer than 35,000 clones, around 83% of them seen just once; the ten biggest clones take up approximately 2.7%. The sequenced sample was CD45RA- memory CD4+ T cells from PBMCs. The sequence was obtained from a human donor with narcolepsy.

CDR3 residues: CASSPFESRLLAGRGYEQYF. The DNA of the CDR3 is TGTGCCAGCAGTCCCTTTGAGAGTCGGCTACTAGCGGGGAGAGGGTACGAGCAGTACTTC. The rearrangement joins TRBV27 to TRBJ2-7; 10 nucleotides agree with TRBD2. V shed 5 bases, J shed 4 bases, and the junction held 23 bases outside the gene matches. The CDR3 is made up of 20 amino acids. Germline values: CDR1 MNHEY, CDR2 SMNVEV (reference sequence).